This T cell receptor beta chain was recorded in a study of blood T cell repertoires in COVID-19. Study details: Material from acute and convalescent COVID-19 was sourced from the United States, Italy and Spain. From T cells, B-cell-depleted T cells, or PBMCs came the material, which was cDNA or gDNA.

Assignment of participants to cohorts was predicated upon participant-reported clinical history. TCRdb keeps only in-frame clones here, not all; method: immunoSEQ multiplex PCR. The data show a few hundred thousand clones, approximately 86% seen once. The CDR3 runs to 14 residues. With V trimmed by 3 bases and J by 3 bases, 5 bases remained unmatched. Germline V gene data show CDR1 as SGHRS and CDR2 as YFSETQ. The TCR originated in a woman aged 25-40 years who had been exposed to COVID-19. Material: PBMCs or T cells enriched from blood (not recorded which). V gene TRBV5-1 combines with J gene TRBJ2-5; 7 bases fit TRBD1. The CDR3 is CASSSGTEKETQYF. The CDR3 nucleotides read TGCGCCAGCAGCTCCGGGACAGAAAAAGAGACCCAGTACTTC.